This passage covers 11 T cell receptor beta chains from one sample sequenced in a study of T cell responses to AZD1222 COVID-19 vaccine (dated by TCRdb to about 2021). Taken with the paper, the label for time point translates to: baseline before first vaccination. Preparation of the library involved the immunoSEQ multiplex PCR assay. The immuneACCESS repertoire file appears here via TCRdb, limited to in-frame rearrangements. These files lack a portion of the clones; in checked studies, under half of the deficit traces to unresolved V genes, and the cause of the others is not known. This sample is represented by 100,000 or so clones; roughly nine tenths of them were singletons. The top ten constitute 1% to 1.5% of the sample. Sequences were derived from peripheral blood, sampled on day 0 of AZD1222 vaccination. All receptors come from an adult in good health.

V usage is TRBV5-1 and J usage is TRBJ2-5, with TRBD2 matching 10 bases. V was pared by 4 bases and J by 3 bases, with 9 bases of the junction left unmatched. Germline V gene sequence: CDR1 SGHRS, CDR2 YFSETQ. This CDR3 has 16 residues. CDR3 region: CASSPTSGAGEETQYF. The CDR3 coding sequence is TGCGCCAGCAGCCCTACTAGCGGGGCGGGGGAAGAGACCCAGTACTTC.

The chain links TRBV20-1 to TRBJ1-5, with a possible D match to TRBD1 (6 bases). The V gene lost 3 bases and the J gene lost 6 bases, with 12 bases spanning the gap. Germline CDR1 DFQATT, CDR2 SNEGSKA (reference sequence). The length of the CDR3 is 13 residues. CDR3 amino acids: CSASYRAGQPQHF. CDR3 in DNA: TGCAGTGCTAGTTACAGGGCTGGTCAGCCCCAGCATTTT.

This chain uses TRBV15 with TRBJ2-2; D may correspond to TRBD1 or TRBD2 (5 bases each). V lost 9 bases and J lost 4, with 15 bases in between. Germline values: CDR1 LNHNV, CDR2 YYDKDF (reference sequence). The length of the CDR3 is 14 residues. This chain's CDR3 is CATGDRLITGELFF. The CDR3 nucleotides are TGTGCCACAGGTGACAGACTAATCACCGGGGAGCTGTTTTTT. Based on the CDR3 plus reference TRBV15 and TRBJ2-2, the full variable domain is DAMVIQNPRYQVTQFGKPVTLSCSQTLNHNVMYWYQQKSSQAPKLLFHYYDKDFNNEADTPDNFQSRRPNTSFCFLDIRSPGLGDTAMYLCATGDRLITGELFFGEGSRLTVL.

This chain connects TRBV2 to TRBJ2-3; 15 bases agree with TRBD2. The CDR3 is 14 residues long. J was trimmed by 9 bases and V by 7 bases; bases with no gene match: 5. Germline V gene lookup returns CDR1 SNHLY and CDR2 FYNNEI. This CDR3 is CASTRTSGGATQYF. In DNA, the CDR3 is TGTGCCAGCACTCGGACTAGCGGGGGGGCAACGCAGTATTTT.

This clone was detected only a few times. The V gene is TRBV19, the J gene TRBJ1-6; D call uncertain. The V gene lost 7 bases and the J gene lost 7 bases, with 11 bases spanning the gap. The CDR3 spans 13 residues. The germline gives CDR1 LNHDA, CDR2 SQIVND (reference sequence). The CDR3: CASMPGVNSPLHF. Written as DNA, the CDR3 is TGTGCCAGTATGCCTGGAGTAAATTCACCCCTCCACTTT.

The chain uses TRBV5-1 and TRBJ1-2, with 12 bases matching TRBD1. Losses at the gene ends were 2 bases for V and 4 bases for J; bases not matched to a gene: 6. Germline loops: CDR1 SGHRS, CDR2 YFSETQ. This CDR3 has 16 amino acids. The CDR3 protein is CASSLYPGQGAYGYTF. The DNA for the CDR3 is TGCGCCAGCAGCTTATACCCGGGACAGGGGGCCTATGGCTACACCTTC.

This chain uses TRBV7-2 with TRBJ1-1; 10 nucleotides agree with TRBD1. Germline V gene lookup returns CDR1 SGHTA and CDR2 FQGNSA. Trimming cost V 5 bases and J 7 bases; bases outside gene matches: 4. The CDR3 loop spans 13 amino acids. CDR3 residues: CASSLGTGVEAFF. The CDR3 DNA follows: TGTGCCAGCAGCCTCGGGACAGGGGTTGAAGCTTTCTTT.

The V gene is TRBV9, the J gene TRBJ1-2; TRBD1 is a possible D gene (5 bases). With 0 bases removed from V and 3 bases from J, the gap between germline ends came to 9 bases. Germline-derived CDR1 and CDR2 are SGDLS and YYNGEE. The CDR3 is 14 residues long. CDR3 in DNA: TGTGCCAGCAGCGTAGTTCAGGGTGACTATGGCTACACCTTC. As protein: CASSVVQGDYGYTF.

The V and J genes are TRBV5-1 and TRBJ2-3; D not certain. The germline CDR1 and CDR2 sequences are SGHRS and YFSETQ. Trimming shortened V by 0 bases and J by 7 bases, and 9 bases separated the two germline ends. The CDR3 spans 13 residues. CDR3 sequence reads: CASSLEPANTQYF. The CDR3 nucleotides are TGCGCCAGCAGCTTGGAACCGGCAAATACGCAGTATTTT.

A note on this clone: Other DNA sequences from this sample encode an identical CDR3 as well. The chain carries TRBV9 and TRBJ2-3; no firm D call. The CDR3 totals 12 residues. Per the germline V gene, CDR1 is SGDLS and CDR2 is YYNGEE. V was clipped by 2 bases and J by 4 bases, with 5 bases between them. The CDR3 region has the DNA TGTGCCAGCAGCGTCGTCGCAGATACGCAGTATTTT. Its protein is CASSVVADTQYF.

The genes are TRBV3-1 (or the pseudogene TRBV3-2) and TRBJ2-1; D is perhaps TRBD1 (6 bases). The CDR3 has 14 residues. Germline V gene sequence: CDR1 LGHDT, CDR2 YNNKEL (reference sequence). Trimming removed 5 bases from V and 6 bases from J, with 14 bases in between. CDR3 nucleotides: TGTGCCAGCAGCTCCAGGGGAAAGAGCAATGAGCAGTTCTTC. As protein: CASSSRGKSNEQFF.